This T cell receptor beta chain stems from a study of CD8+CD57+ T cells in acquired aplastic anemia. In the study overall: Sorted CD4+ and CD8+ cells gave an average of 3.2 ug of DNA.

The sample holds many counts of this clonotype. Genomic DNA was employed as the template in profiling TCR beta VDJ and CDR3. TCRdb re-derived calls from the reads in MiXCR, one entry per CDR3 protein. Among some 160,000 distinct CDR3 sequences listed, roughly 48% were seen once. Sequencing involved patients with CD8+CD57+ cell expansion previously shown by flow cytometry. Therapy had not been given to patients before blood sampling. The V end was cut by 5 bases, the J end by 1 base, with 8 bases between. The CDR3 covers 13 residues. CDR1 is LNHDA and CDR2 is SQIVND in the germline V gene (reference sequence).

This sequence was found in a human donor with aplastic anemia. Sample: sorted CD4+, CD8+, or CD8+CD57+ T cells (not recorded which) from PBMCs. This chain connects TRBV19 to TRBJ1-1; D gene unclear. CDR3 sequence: CASSLMGNTEAFF. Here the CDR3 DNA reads TGTGCCAGTAGTCTAATGGGGAACACTGAAGCTTTCTTT.